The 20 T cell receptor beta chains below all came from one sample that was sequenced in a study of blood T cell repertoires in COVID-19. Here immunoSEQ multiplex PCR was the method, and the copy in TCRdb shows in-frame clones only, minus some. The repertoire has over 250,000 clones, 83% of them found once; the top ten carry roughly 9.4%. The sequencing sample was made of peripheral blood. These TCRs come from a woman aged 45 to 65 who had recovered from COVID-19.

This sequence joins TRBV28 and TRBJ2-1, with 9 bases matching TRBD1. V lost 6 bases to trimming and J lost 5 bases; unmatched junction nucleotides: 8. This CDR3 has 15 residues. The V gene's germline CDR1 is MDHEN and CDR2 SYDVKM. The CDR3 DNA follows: TGTGCCAGCAGGGACACGGGACAGGGCGACAATGAGCAGTTCTTC. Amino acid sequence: CASRDTGQGDNEQFF. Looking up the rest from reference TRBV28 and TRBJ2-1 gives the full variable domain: DVKVTQSSRYLVKRTGEKVFLECVQDMDHENMFWYRQDPGLGLRLIYFSYDVKMKEKGDIPEGYSVSREKKERFSLILESASTNQTSMYLCASRDTGQGDNEQFFGPGTRLTVL.

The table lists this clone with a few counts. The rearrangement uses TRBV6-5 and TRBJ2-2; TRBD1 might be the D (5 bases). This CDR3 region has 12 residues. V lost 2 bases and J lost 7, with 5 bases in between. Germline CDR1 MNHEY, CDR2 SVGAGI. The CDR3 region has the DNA TGTGCCAGCAGTTACCAGGGCGGGGAGCTGTTTTTT. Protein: CASSYQGGELFF.

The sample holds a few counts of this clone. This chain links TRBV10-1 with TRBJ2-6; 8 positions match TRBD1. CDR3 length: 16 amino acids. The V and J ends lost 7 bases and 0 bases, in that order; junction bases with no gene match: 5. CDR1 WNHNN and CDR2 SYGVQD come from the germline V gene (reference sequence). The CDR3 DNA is TGCGCCAGCATTCGGGACAGGAGCTCTGGGGCCAACGTCCTGACTTTC. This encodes CASIRDRSSGANVLTF.

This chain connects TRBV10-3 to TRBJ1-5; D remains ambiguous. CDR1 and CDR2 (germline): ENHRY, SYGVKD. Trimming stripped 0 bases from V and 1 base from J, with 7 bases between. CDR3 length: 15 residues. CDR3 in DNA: TGTGCCATCAGTGAGTCGGTCAGGAGCAATCAGCCCCAGCATTTT. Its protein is CAISESVRSNQPQHF.

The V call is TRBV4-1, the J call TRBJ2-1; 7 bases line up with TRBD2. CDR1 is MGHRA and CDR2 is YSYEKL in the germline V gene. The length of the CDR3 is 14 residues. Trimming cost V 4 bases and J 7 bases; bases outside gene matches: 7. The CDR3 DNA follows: TGCGCCAGCAGCCGGGGAGCGGGGAGGAATGAGCAGTTCTTC. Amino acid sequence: CASSRGAGRNEQFF.

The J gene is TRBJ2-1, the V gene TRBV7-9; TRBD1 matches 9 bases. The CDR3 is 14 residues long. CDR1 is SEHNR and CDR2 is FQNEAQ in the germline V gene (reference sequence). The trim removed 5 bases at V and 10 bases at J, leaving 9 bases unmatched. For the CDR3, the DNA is TGTGCCAGCAGCACTCCGGGACAGGGAAGCGAGCAGTTCTTC. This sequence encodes CASSTPGQGSEQFF.

The CDR3 here is CASSIGGSGYTQYF. DNA for the CDR3: TGTGCCAGTAGTATAGGCGGTAGTGGATATACGCAGTATTTT. V is TRBV19 and J is TRBJ2-3; D ambiguous. This CDR3 comprises 14 residues. V was trimmed by 1 base and J by 7 bases, leaving 12 bases between them. Germline CDR1 and CDR2: LNHDA and SQIVND (reference sequence).

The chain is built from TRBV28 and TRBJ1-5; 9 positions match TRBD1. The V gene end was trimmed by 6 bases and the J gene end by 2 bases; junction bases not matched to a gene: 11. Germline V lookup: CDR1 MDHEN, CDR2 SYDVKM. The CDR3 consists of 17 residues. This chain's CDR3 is CASSILTGGPRNQPQHF. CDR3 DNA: TGTGCCAGCAGCATTCTCACAGGGGGCCCCCGCAATCAGCCCCAGCATTTT. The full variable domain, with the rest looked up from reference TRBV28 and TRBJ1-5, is DVKVTQSSRYLVKRTGEKVFLECVQDMDHENMFWYRQDPGLGLRLIYFSYDVKMKEKGDIPEGYSVSREKKERFSLILESASTNQTSMYLCASSILTGGPRNQPQHFGDGTRLSIL.

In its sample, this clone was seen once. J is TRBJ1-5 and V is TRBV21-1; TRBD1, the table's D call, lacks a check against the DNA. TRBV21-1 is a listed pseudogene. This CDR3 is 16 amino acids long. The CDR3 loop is CASSKTTGACNQPQHF. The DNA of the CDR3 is TGTGCCAGCAGCAAAACGACAGGGGCTTGCAATCAGCCCCAGCATTTT.

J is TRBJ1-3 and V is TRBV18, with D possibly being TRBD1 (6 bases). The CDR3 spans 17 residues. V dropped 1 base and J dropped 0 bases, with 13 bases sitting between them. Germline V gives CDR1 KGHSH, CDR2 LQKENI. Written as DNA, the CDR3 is TGTGCCAGCTCACCACAGCGGAACAGGGTCTCTGGAAACACCATATATTTT. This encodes CASSPQRNRVSGNTIYF. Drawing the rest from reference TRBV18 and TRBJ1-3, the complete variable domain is NAGVMQNPRHLVRRRGQEARLRCSPMKGHSHVYWYRQLPEEGLKFMVYLQKENIIDESGMPKERFSAEFPKEGPSILRIQQVVRGDSAAYFCASSPQRNRVSGNTIYFGEGSWLTVV.

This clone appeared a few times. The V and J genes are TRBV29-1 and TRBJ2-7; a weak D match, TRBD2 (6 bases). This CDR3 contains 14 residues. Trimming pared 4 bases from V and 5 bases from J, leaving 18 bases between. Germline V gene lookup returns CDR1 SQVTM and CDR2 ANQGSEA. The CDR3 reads CSVALGRHADEQYF. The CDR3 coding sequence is TGCAGCGTTGCACTCGGGAGACATGCCGACGAGCAGTACTTC.

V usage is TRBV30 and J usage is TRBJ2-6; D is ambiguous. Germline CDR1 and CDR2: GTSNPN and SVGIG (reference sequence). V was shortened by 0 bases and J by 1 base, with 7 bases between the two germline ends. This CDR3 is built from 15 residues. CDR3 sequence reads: CAWSVGRSGANVLTF. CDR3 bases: TGTGCCTGGAGTGTTGGTAGATCTGGGGCCAACGTCCTGACTTTC.

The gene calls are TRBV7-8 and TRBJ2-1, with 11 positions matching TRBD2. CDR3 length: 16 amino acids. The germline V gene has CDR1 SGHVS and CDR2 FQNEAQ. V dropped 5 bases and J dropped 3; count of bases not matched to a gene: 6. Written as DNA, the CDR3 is TGTGCCAGCAGCCCCCCTGGGACTAGCGGCTACAATGAGCAGTTCTTC. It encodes CASSPPGTSGYNEQFF. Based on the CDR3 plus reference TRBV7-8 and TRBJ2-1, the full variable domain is GAGVSQSPRYKVAKRGQDVALRCDPISGHVSLFWYQQALGQGPEFLTYFQNEAQLDKSGLPSDRFFAERPEGSVSTLKIQRTQQEDSAVYLCASSPPGTSGYNEQFFGPGTRLTVL.

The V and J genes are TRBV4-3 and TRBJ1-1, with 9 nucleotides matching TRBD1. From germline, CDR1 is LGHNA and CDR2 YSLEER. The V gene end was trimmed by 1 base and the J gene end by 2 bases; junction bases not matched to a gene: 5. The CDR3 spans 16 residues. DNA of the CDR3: TGCGCCAGCAGCCAAGGGGGGACAGGGTTAAACACTGAAGCTTTCTTT. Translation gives CASSQGGTGLNTEAFF.

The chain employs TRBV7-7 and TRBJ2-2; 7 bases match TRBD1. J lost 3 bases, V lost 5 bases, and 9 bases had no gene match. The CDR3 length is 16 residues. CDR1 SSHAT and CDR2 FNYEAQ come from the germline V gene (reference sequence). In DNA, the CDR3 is TGTGCCAGCAGCCCTACAGGGGAGAGAGACACCGGGGAGCTGTTTTTT. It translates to CASSPTGERDTGELFF.

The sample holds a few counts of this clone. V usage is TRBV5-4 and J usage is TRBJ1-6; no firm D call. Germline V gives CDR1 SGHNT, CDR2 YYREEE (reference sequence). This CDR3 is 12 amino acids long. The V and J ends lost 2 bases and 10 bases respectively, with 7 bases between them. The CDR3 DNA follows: TGTGCCAGCAGCTTTTTCGAGTCACCCCTCCACTTT. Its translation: CASSFFESPLHF.

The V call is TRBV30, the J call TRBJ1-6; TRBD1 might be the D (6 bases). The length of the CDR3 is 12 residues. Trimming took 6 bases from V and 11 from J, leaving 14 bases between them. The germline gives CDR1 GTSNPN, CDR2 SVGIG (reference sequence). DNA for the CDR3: TGTGCCTGCGGACAGAAGGGGACACCCCTCCACTTT. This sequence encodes CACGQKGTPLHF.

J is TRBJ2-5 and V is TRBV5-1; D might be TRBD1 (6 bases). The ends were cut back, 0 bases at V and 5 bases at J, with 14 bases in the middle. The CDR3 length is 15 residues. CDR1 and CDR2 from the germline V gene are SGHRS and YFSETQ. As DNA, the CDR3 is TGCGCCAGCAGCTTGGGACAGGCTGGGAAGGAGACCCAGTACTTC. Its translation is CASSLGQAGKETQYF.

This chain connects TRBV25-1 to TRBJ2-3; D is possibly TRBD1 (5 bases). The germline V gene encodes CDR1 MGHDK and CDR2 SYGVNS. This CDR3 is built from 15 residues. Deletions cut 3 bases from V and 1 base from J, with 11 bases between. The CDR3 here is CASSEGQARTDTQYF. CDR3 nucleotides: TGTGCCAGCAGTGAGGGGCAGGCGCGCACAGATACGCAGTATTTT.

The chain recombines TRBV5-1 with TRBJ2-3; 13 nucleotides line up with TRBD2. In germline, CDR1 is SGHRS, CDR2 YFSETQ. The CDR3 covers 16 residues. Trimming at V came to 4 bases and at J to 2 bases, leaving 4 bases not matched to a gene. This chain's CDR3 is CASSGTSGIVTDTQYF. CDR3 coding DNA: TGCGCCAGCAGCGGGACTAGCGGGATAGTCACAGATACGCAGTATTTT.